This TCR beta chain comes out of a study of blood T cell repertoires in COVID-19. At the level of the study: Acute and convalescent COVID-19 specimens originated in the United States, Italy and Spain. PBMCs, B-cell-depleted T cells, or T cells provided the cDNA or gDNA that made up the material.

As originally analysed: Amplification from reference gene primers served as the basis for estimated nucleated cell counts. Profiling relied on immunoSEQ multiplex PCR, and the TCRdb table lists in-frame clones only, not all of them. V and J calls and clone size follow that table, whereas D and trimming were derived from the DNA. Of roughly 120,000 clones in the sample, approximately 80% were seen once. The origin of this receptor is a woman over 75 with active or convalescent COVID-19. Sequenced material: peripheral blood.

CDR3 DNA sequence: TGTGCCAGTAGTATAGGGACAGGGACGTGGGGGGTCCTCAATCAGCCCCAGCATTTT. It translates to CASSIGTGTWGVLNQPQHF. The chain recombines TRBV19 with TRBJ1-5; 8 bases fit TRBD1. Looked up from germline, CDR1 is LNHDA and CDR2 is SQIVND (reference sequence). V lost 1 base, J lost 3 bases, and 14 bases stayed unmatched. This CDR3 is built from 19 residues.